These 19 T cell receptor beta chains were all obtained from the same sample, sequenced in a study of blood T cells in healthy people across ages. A second roughly 6 to 11 cycle PCR used barcoded and J-beta primers. TCRdb re-analysed the 5' RACE reads in MiXCR, keeping a single row per CDR3 protein. The table shows approximately 800,000 distinct CDR3 sequences, with around 25% occurring only once. In addition, the sample was reused for a study of T cells of mothers and their children.

Material for sequencing was blood. All receptors derive from a boy younger than 18 in good health.

The J gene is TRBJ1-1, the V gene TRBV30; D uncertain. Per germline, CDR1 GTSNPN and CDR2 SVGIG (reference sequence). V shed 4 bases and J shed 1 base, with 13 bases lying between them. This CDR3 comprises 14 residues. The CDR3 spells CAWIGVGPNTEAFF. CDR3 DNA: TGTGCCTGGATCGGCGTCGGGCCGAACACTGAAGCTTTCTTT.

This rearrangement joins TRBV3-1 to TRBJ1-5; D not certain. Germline assignment: CDR1 LGHDT and CDR2 YNNKEL (reference sequence). V lost 1 base, J lost 10 bases, and 11 bases lay in between. The CDR3 consists of 13 residues. The CDR3 DNA follows: TGTGCCAGCAGCCAAGGGCGGGCGAGCCCCCAGCATTTT. It encodes CASSQGRASPQHF.

This clonotype appeared a few times. The chain joins TRBV6-5 to TRBJ2-6; 8 bases align to TRBD1. The CDR3 runs to 17 residues. The ends lost 2 bases at V and 1 base at J; junction bases unmatched: 4. Looked up from germline, CDR1 is MNHEY and CDR2 is SVGAGI. CDR3 bases: TGTGCCAGCAGTTACGGACAGGGCACATCTGGGGCCAACGTCCTGACTTTC. Protein: CASSYGQGTSGANVLTF.

J is TRBJ1-4 and V is TRBV5-1; D is ambiguous. V dropped 5 bases and J dropped 0 bases, with 11 bases sitting between them. The CDR3 has 15 amino acids. Germline lookup yields CDR1 SGHRS and CDR2 YFSETQ. CDR3 sequence (DNA): TGCGCCAGCAGGCCGGACTCAGCAACTAATGAAAAACTGTTTTTT. It is translated as CASRPDSATNEKLFF. The full variable domain, rest sourced from reference TRBV5-1 and TRBJ1-4, is KAGVTQTPRYLIKTRGQQVTLSCSPISGHRSVSWYQQTPGQGLQFLFEYFSETQRNKGNFPGRFSGRQFSNSRSEMNVSTLELGDSALYLCASRPDSATNEKLFFGSGTQLSVL.

The chain carries TRBV9 and TRBJ2-7, with D possibly called TRBD1 or TRBD2 (5 bases each). Germline assignment: CDR1 SGDLS and CDR2 YYNGEE. Trimming removed 3 bases at V and 2 bases at J, with 15 bases between. This CDR3 contains 15 residues. The CDR3 coding sequence is TGTGCCAGCAGCGGCTACCGGGACGGTCCCTACGAGCAGTACTTC. It encodes CASSGYRDGPYEQYF.

This clonotype was found a few times. The chain recombines TRBV18 with TRBJ2-7, with no clear D. V was pared by 3 bases and J by 0 bases, with 9 bases between. The CDR3 is 14 amino acids. Looked up from germline, CDR1 is KGHSH and CDR2 is LQKENI. Here the CDR3 reads CASSPYHSSYEQYF. The CDR3 bases are TGTGCCAGCTCACCTTACCACAGCTCCTACGAGCAGTACTTC.

The chain is built from TRBV10-3 and TRBJ2-5, with D unresolved. The better agreement between TRBJ2-1 and the DNA end casts doubt on the J call. CDR3 length equals 13 residues. Germline CDR1 reads ENHRY; CDR2 reads SYGVKD. CDR3 region: CAISADALGKQFF. The CDR3, as DNA: TGTGCCATCAGTGCCGACGCGTTGGGTAAGCAGTTCTTC.

This clonotype turned up a few times. The junction shows a germline mismatch at one end, possibly a read error. The chain couples TRBV29-1 to TRBJ2-1; no definite D call. The CDR3 sequence is 11 residues long. Germline assignment: CDR1 SQVTM and CDR2 ANQGSEA. The CDR3 sequence is CSVGPYSEQFF. CDR3 DNA: TGCAGCGTCGGCCCCTACAGTGAGCAGTTCTTC.

CDR3 loop: CASSAPRSSSNTEAFF. The CDR3 bases are TGTGCCAGCAGTGCCCCCAGAAGCAGCTCTAACACTGAAGCTTTCTTT. This rearrangement joins TRBV28 to TRBJ1-1, with D uncertain. The V gene lost 5 bases and the J gene lost 2 bases, with 18 bases spanning the gap. This CDR3 comprises 16 residues. In germline, CDR1 is MDHEN, CDR2 SYDVKM.

The V and J genes are TRBV3-1 and TRBJ2-3; D is ambiguous. Germline V CDR1 and CDR2: LGHDT, YNNKEL (reference sequence). Trimming cost V 8 bases and J 7 bases, with 10 bases left between them. CDR3 length: 11 residues. The CDR3 nucleotides read TGTGCCAGCGCGATGGGCAATACGCAGTATTTT. It is translated as CASAMGNTQYF.

V gene TRBV9 combines with J gene TRBJ1-6; a possible D gene is TRBD1 (5 bases). The CDR3 extends over 15 amino acids. Germline V CDR1 and CDR2: SGDLS, YYNGEE. The V end was cut by 0 bases, the J end by 8 bases, with 12 bases between. This CDR3 is CASSVVQGWYSPLHF. Here the CDR3 DNA reads TGTGCCAGCAGCGTAGTCCAGGGCTGGTATTCACCCCTCCACTTT.

This clonotype showed up just a few times. The chain combines TRBV18 with TRBJ1-2, with D uncertain. With 6 bases removed from V and 6 bases from J, the gap between germline ends came to 11 bases. CDR3 size: 12 residues. Germline V gene sequence: CDR1 KGHSH, CDR2 LQKENI. The CDR3 DNA follows: TGTGCCAGCTCGTCAGATCCGAATGGCTACACCTTC. It encodes CASSSDPNGYTF.

This clonotype has just a few counts. The chain recombines TRBV6-6 with TRBJ2-5; D remains ambiguous. The DNA end is a closer match to TRBJ2-1, so the J assignment may be wrong. Germline CDR1 and CDR2: MNHNY and SVGAGI (reference sequence). The CDR3 spans 12 residues. The CDR3 DNA follows: TGTGCCAGCAGTTACTCGAGCGCTGAGCAGTTCTTC. Its protein product is CASSYSSAEQFF.

The chain uses TRBV6-6 and TRBJ1-2; tentative D call: TRBD1 (5 bases). The CDR3 spans 13 residues. Germline CDR1 reads MNHNY; CDR2 reads SVGAGI (reference sequence). V lost 7 bases to trimming and J lost 4 bases, with 13 bases between them. CDR3 amino acids: CASMDGGIYGYTF. The CDR3 DNA follows: TGTGCCAGCATGGACGGGGGAATCTATGGCTACACCTTC.

This clonotype was observed a handful of times. The genes are TRBV19 and TRBJ1-2, with 10 bases identical to TRBD1. Germline V gene lookup returns CDR1 LNHDA and CDR2 SQIVND (reference sequence). The CDR3 covers 14 residues. V trimming: 6 bases; J trimming: 4 bases; junction bases outside the gene matches: 5. The CDR3 coding sequence is TGTGCCAGTAGCGTCGGACAGGGGGTCTATGGCTACACCTTC. Protein product: CASSVGQGVYGYTF.

V usage is TRBV24-1 and J usage is TRBJ2-7; 9 bases map to TRBD1. The V segment lost 3 bases and the J segment 5 bases; nucleotides outside the gene matches: 7. This CDR3 is 15 amino acids long. Germline CDR1 is KGHDR and CDR2 is SFDVKD. The CDR3 nucleotides read TGTGCCACCAGTGATCCGGGACAGGGTATAAACGAGCAGTACTTC. Protein: CATSDPGQGINEQYF.

This clonotype has at least ten counts. The chain links TRBV5-1 to TRBJ2-4, with TRBD2 as a possible D gene (6 bases). The CDR3 has 18 residues. Trimming left V 9 bases short and J 0 bases short, with 25 bases between. CDR1 is SGHRS, CDR2 YFSETQ, per germline. Here the CDR3 DNA reads TGCGCCACCCACAACGGGAGCAGACCTGCGTTAGCCAAAAACATTCAGTACTTC. Translation gives CATHNGSRPALAKNIQYF.

V usage is TRBV23-1 and J usage is TRBJ2-7; 7 nucleotides align to TRBD2. TRBV23-1 has ORF status, its function being uncertain. The CDR3 sequence is 15 residues long. The ends lost 10 bases at V and 0 bases at J; junction bases unmatched: 12. As DNA, the CDR3 is TGCGCCACTCCGATTTGGGGACTAAGCTCCTACGAGCAGTACTTC. Translating gives CATPIWGLSSYEQYF.

This clonotype was counted only a few times. The V gene is TRBV25-1, the J gene TRBJ1-3; D not certain. V gave up 5 bases and J gave up 0 bases, with 11 bases separating them. The CDR3 loop spans 15 amino acids. The germline V gene encodes CDR1 MGHDK and CDR2 SYGVNS. CDR3 protein: CASSPSLPSGNTIYF. Written as DNA, the CDR3 is TGTGCCAGCAGTCCCTCTCTTCCCTCTGGAAACACCATATATTTT.